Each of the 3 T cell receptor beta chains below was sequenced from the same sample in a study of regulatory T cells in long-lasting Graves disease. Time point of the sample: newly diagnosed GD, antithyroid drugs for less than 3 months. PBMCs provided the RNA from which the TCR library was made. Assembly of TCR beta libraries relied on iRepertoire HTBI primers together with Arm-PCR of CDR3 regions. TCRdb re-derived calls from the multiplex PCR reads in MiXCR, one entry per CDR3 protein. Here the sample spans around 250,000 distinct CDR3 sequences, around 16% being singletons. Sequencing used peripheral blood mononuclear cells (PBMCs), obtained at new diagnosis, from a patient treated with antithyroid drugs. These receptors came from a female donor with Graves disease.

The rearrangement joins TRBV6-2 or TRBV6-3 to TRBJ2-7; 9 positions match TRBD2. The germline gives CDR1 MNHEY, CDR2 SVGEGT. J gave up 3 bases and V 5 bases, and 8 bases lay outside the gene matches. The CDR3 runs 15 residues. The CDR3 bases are TGTGCCAGCAGTGAAGCGGGCGGGAGGGGCTACGAGCAGTACTTC. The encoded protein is CASSEAGGRGYEQYF.

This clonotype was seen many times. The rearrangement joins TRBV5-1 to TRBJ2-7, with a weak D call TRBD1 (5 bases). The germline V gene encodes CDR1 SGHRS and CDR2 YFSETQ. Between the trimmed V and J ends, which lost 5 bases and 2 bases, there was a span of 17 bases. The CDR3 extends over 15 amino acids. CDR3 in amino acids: CASSSGSGYAYEQYF. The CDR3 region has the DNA TGCGCCAGCAGTTCAGGGTCAGGGTACGCCTACGAGCAGTACTTC.

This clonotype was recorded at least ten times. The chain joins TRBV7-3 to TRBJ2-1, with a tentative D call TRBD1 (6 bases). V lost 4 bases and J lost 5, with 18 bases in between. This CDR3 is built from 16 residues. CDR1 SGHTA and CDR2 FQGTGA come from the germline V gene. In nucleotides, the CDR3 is TGTGCCAGCAGCTCCGCAGACAGGAGCCTCGACAATGAGCAGTTCTTC. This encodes CASSSADRSLDNEQFF.